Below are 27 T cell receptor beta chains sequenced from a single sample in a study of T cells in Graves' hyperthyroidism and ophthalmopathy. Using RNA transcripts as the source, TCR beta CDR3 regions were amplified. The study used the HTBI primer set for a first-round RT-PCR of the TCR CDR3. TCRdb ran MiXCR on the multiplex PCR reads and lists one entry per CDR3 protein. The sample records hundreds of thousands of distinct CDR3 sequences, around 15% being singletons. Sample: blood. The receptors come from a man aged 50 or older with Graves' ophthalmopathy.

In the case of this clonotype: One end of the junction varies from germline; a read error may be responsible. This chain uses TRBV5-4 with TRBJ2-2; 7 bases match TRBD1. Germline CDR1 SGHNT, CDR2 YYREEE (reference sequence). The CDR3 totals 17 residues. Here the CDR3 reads CASSWVGQAGNTGELLF. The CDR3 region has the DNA TGTGCCAGCAGCTGGGTTGGACAGGCTGGAAACACCGGGGAGCTGCTTTTT.

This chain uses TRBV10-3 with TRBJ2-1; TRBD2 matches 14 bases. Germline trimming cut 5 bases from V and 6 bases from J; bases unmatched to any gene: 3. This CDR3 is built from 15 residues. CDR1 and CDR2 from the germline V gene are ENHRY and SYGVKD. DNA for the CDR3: TGTGCCATCAGTTTGACTAGCGGGAGGGCCAATGAGCAGTTCTTC. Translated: CAISLTSGRANEQFF.

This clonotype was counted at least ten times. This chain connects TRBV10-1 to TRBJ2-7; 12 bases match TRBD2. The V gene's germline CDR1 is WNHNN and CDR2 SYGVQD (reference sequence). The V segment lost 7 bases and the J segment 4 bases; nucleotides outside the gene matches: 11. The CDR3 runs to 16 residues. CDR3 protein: CASTPLAGGGYYEQYF. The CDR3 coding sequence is TGCGCCAGCACCCCACTAGCGGGAGGTGGCTATTACGAGCAGTACTTC.

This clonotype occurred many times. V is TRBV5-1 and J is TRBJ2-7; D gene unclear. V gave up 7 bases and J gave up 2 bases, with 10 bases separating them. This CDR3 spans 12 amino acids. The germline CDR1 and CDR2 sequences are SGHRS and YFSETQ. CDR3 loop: CASGSGPYEQYF. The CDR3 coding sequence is TGCGCCAGCGGGTCCGGACCCTACGAGCAGTACTTC.

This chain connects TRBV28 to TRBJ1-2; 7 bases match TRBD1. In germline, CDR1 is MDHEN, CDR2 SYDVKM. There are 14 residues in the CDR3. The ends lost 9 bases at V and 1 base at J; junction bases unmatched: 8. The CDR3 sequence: CASTPGGNNYGYTF. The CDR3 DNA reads TGTGCCAGTACCCCAGGGGGGAATAACTATGGCTACACCTTC.

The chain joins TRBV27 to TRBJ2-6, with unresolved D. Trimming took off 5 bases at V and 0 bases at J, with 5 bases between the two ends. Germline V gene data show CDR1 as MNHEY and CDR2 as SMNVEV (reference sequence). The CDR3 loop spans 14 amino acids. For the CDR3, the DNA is TGTGCCAGCAGTCACTACTCTGGGGCCAACGTCCTGACTTTC. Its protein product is CASSHYSGANVLTF.

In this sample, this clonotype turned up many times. CDR3 DNA: TGTGCCAGCAGCCAAGATACGACGTTTACTGGCTACACCTTC. This encodes CASSQDTTFTGYTF. The chain couples TRBV3-1 to TRBJ1-2; D gene unclear. This CDR3 spans 14 amino acids. The germline V and J ends were trimmed by 0 bases and 7 bases, with 12 bases remaining between them. Germline-derived CDR1 and CDR2 are LGHDT and YNNKEL (reference sequence).

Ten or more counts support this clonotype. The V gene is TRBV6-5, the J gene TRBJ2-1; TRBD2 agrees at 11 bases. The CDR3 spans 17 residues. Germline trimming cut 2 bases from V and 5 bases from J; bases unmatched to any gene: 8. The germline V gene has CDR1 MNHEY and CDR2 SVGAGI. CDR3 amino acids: CASSYRGLAGLNNEQFF. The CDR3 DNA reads TGTGCCAGCAGTTACCGCGGACTAGCGGGCTTGAACAATGAGCAGTTCTTC.

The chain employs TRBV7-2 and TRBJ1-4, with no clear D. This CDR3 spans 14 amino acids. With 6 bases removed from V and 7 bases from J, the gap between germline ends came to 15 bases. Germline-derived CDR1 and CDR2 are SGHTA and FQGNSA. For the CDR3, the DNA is TGTGCCAGCAGTCCGACCGCCCGCGGTGAAAAACTGTTTTTT. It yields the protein CASSPTARGEKLFF.

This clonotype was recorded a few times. Here the CDR3 reads CASSLMMLTGELFF. CDR3 nucleotides: TGTGCCAGCAGCTTAATGATGCTGACCGGGGAGCTGTTTTTT. V is TRBV7-3 and J is TRBJ2-2; D is ambiguous. Germline loops: CDR1 SGHTA, CDR2 FQGTGA. CDR3 length: 14 amino acids. Between the trimmed V and J ends, which lost 1 base and 5 bases, there was a span of 8 bases.

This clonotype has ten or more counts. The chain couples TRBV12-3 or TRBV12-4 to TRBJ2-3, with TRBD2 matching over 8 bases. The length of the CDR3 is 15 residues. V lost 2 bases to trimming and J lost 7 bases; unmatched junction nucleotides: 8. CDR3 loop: CASSLLGTSRNTQYF. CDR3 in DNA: TGTGCCAGCAGTTTATTGGGGACTAGTAGGAATACGCAGTATTTT.

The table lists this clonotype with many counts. The CDR3 loop is CSAPFGLKETQYF. CDR3 DNA: TGCAGTGCCCCGTTCGGGCTAAAAGAGACCCAGTACTTC. The V call is TRBV20-1, the J call TRBJ2-5; unclear D gene. V shed 6 bases and J shed 3 bases, with 14 bases lying between them. The CDR3 covers 13 residues. Germline V lookup: CDR1 DFQATT, CDR2 SNEGSKA (reference sequence).

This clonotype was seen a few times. Here the CDR3 DNA reads TGTGCCAGCAGTCCACCCCGAGGGCTAGCGGGCTACAATGAGCAGTTCTTC. Protein product: CASSPPRGLAGYNEQFF. This sequence joins TRBV28 and TRBJ2-1, with TRBD2 identical over 8 bases. CDR1 is MDHEN and CDR2 is SYDVKM in the germline V gene. There are 17 residues in the CDR3. V trimming: 5 bases; J trimming: 3 bases; junction bases outside the gene matches: 12.

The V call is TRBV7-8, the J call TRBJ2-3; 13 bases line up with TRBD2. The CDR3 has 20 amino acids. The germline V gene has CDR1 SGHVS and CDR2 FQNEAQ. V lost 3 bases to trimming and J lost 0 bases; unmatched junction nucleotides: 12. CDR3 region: CASSLAPGLAGTTSTDTQYF. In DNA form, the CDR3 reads TGTGCCAGCAGCTTGGCCCCGGGACTAGCGGGGACTACTAGCACAGATACGCAGTATTTT.

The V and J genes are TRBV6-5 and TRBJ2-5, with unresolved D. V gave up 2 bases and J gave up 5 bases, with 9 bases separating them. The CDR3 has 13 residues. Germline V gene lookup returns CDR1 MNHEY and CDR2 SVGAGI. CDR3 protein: CASSYPSYETQYF. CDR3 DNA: TGTGCCAGCAGTTACCCGTCCTATGAGACCCAGTACTTC.

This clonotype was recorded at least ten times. CDR3 DNA sequence: TGTGCCAGCAGCCAGGACAGGACCGATTACGAGCAGTACTTC. The encoded protein is CASSQDRTDYEQYF. This chain uses TRBV27 with TRBJ2-7, with 7 bases aligning to TRBD1. The trim removed 6 bases at V and 4 bases at J, leaving 9 bases unmatched. Germline V lookup: CDR1 MNHEY, CDR2 SMNVEV (reference sequence). The CDR3 extends over 14 amino acids.

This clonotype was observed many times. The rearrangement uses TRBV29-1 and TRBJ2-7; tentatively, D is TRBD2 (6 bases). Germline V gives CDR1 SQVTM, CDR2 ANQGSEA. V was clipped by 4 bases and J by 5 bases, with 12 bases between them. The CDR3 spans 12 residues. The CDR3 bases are TGCAGCGTTGTTGAACTAGCCAACGAGCAGTACTTC. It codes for CSVVELANEQYF.

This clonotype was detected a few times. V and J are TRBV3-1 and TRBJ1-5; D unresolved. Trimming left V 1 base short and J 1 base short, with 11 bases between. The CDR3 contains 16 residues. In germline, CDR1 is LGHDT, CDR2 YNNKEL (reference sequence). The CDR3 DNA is TGTGCCAGCAGCCAAGGCCGTTGGGTGAGCAATCAGCCCCAGCATTTT. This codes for CASSQGRWVSNQPQHF.

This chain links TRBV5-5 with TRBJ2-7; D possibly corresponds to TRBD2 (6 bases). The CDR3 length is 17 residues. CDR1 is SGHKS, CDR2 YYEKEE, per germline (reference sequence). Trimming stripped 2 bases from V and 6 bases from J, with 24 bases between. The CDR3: CASSFDVETGVLSEQYF. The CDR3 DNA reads TGTGCCAGCAGCTTTGATGTAGAGACGGGAGTACTAAGCGAGCAGTACTTC.

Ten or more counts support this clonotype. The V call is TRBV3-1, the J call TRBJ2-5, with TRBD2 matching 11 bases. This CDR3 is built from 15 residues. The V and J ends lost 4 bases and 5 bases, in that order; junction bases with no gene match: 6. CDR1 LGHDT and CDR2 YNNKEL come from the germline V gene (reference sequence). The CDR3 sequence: CASSLPRTSGETQYF. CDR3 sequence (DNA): TGTGCCAGCAGCCTTCCAAGGACTAGCGGGGAGACCCAGTACTTC.

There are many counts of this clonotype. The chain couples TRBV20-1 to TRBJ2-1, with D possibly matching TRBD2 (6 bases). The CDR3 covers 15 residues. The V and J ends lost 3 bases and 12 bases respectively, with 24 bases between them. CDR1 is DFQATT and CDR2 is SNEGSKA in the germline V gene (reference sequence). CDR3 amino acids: CSARLREDNENRQFF. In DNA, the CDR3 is TGCAGTGCTAGGCTGCGGGAAGATAATGAGAATCGGCAGTTCTTC.

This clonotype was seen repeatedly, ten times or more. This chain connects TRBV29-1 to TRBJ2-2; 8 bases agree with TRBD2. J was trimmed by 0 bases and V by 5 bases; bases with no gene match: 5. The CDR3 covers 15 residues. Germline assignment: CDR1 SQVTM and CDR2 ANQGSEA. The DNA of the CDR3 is TGCAGCGTTCGGAGCGGGAGTTCGAACACCGGGGAGCTGTTTTTT. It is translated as CSVRSGSSNTGELFF.

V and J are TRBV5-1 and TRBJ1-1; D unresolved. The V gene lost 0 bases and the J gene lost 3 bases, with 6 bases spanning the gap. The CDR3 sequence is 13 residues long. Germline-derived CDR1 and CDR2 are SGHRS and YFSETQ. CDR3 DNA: TGCGCCAGCAGCTTGGACGCCTACACTGAAGCTTTCTTT. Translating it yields CASSLDAYTEAFF.

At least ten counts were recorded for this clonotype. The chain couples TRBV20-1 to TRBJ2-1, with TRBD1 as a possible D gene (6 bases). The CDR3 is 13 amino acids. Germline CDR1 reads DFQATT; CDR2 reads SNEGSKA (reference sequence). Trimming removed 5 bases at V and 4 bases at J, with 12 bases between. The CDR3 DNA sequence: TGCAGTGCTCGCAGTGACAGGTACAATGAGCAGTTCTTC. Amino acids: CSARSDRYNEQFF.

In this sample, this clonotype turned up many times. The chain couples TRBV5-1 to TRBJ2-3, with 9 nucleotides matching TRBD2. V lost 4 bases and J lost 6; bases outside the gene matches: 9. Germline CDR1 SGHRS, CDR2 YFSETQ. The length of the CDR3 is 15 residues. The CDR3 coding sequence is TGCGCCAGCAGCATAGCGGGGGCCTTCATCGATACGCAGTATTTT. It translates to CASSIAGAFIDTQYF.

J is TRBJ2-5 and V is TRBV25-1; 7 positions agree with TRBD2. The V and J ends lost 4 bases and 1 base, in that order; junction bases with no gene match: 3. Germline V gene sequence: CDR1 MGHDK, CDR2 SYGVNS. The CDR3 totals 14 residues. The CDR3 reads CASSVGGGQETQYF. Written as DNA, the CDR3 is TGTGCCAGCAGTGTTGGCGGGGGCCAAGAGACCCAGTACTTC.

CDR3 amino acids: CASSTGQGPQPQHF. DNA of the CDR3: TGTGCCAGCAGTACGGGACAGGGGCCTCAGCCCCAGCATTTT. V is TRBV28 and J is TRBJ1-5; 10 nucleotides match TRBD1. Germline lookup yields CDR1 MDHEN and CDR2 SYDVKM. CDR3 length: 14 amino acids. The J segment lost 6 bases and the V segment lost 5 bases, leaving 4 bases of the junction unmatched.